This note documents a single T cell receptor (beta chain) sequence. The junction and the germline gene differ at one end; a read error may be behind it. These data originate in a study of blood T cells in healthy people across ages. The authors ran a second PCR of 7 to 11 cycles using a sample-barcoded 5' primer and a J-beta primer mix. TCRdb processed the 5' RACE reads anew with MiXCR; each CDR3 protein has one entry. The data hold roughly 1,500,000 distinct CDR3 sequences, with 34% observed a single time. The CDR3 is 17 residues long. Per germline, CDR1 SGHVS and CDR2 FQNEAQ. The chain combines TRBV7-8 with TRBJ2-7; 9 bases match TRBD1. This clonotype originated in a woman under 40 in good health. Material for sequencing was blood. CDR3 sequence (DNA): TGTGCCAGCAGCTTAACGTATTCGGACAGGGGTGTAAGCGAGCGGTACTTC. Translating it yields CASSLTYSDRGVSERYF.